Here is one T cell receptor beta chain with its context. Antigen unknown. Each sample used at least 6 million PBMCs. A second about 7 to 11 cycle PCR used barcoded and J-beta primers. TCRdb ran MiXCR on the 5' RACE reads and lists one entry per CDR3 protein. The table includes about 1.1 million distinct CDR3 sequences, roughly two fifths detected once. The data were obtained in a study of blood T cells in healthy people across ages. The V gene lost 5 bases and the J gene lost 2 bases, with 13 bases spanning the gap. The CDR3 runs 14 residues. Study results and limitations: Fewer expanded clones and more diversity marked long-lived versus aged donors. It was not known whether donors were CMV positive (a possible confounder of expanded clonotype changes).

The rearrangement links TRBV12-3 or TRBV12-4 to TRBJ2-7; possible D gene TRBD2, 5 bases. This clonotype was sampled from a man aged 18-30 years in good health. Sequenced material: blood. CDR3 sequence: CASSRDLSPYEQYF. Written as DNA, the CDR3 is TGTGCCAGCAGTCGGGATCTTAGCCCCTACGAGCAGTACTTC.